Below, one T cell receptor (beta chain) is given with its context. This specimen comes from a study of blood T cell repertoires in COVID-19. Study context: Acute-phase and convalescent COVID-19 samples originated in the United States, Italy and Spain. T cells, B-cell-depleted T cells, or PBMCs supplied cDNA or gDNA.

The authors' processing: Amplification with reference gene primers provided the estimates of nucleated cell counts. Here immunoSEQ multiplex PCR was the method, and the copy in TCRdb shows in-frame clones only, minus some. From that table come the V and J calls and clone size; the DNA was used to work out D and trimming. In the table there are 150,000 to 200,000 clones, approximately 78% of which are singletons. The germline CDR1 and CDR2 sequences are LNHDA and SQIVND (reference sequence). The CDR3 consists of 14 residues. V gave up 3 bases and J gave up 1 base, with 9 bases separating them. The TCR originated in a woman older than 75 with active or convalescent COVID-19. Material for sequencing was peripheral blood. The chain links TRBV19 to TRBJ1-2; TRBD1 is a possible D gene (5 bases). CDR3 residues: CASSIQQDNYGYTF. The CDR3 DNA reads as TGTGCCAGTAGTATCCAACAGGATAACTATGGCTACACCTTC.